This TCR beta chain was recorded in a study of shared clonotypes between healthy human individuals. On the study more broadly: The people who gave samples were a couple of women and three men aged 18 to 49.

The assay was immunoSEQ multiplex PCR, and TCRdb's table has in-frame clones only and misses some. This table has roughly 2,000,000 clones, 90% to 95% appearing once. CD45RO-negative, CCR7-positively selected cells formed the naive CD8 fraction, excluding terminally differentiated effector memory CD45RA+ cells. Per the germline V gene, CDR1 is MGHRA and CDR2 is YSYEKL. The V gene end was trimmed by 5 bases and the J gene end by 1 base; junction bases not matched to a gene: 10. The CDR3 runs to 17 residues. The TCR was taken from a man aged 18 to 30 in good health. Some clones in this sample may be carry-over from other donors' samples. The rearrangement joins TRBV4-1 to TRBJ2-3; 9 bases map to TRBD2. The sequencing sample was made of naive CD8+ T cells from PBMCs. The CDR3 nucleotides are TGCGCCAGCAGCTATTATAGCGGGAGAGGCGGCACAGATACGCAGTATTTT. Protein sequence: CASSYYSGRGGTDTQYF.